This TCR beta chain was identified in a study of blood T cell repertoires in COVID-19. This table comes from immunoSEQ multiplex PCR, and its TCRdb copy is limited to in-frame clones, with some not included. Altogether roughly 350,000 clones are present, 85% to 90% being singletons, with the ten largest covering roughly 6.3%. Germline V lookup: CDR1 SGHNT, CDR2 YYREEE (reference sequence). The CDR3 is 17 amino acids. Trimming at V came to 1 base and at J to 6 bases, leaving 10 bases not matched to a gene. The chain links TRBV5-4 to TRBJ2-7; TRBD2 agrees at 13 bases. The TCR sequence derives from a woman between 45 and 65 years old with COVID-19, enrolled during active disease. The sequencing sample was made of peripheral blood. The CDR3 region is CASSLYGLAGVSAEQYF. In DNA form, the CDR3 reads TGTGCCAGCAGCTTGTATGGACTAGCGGGAGTTTCGGCCGAGCAGTACTTC.